The clone carrying this T cell receptor beta chain has ten or more counts. This CDR3 contains 13 residues. CDR1 and CDR2 (germline): SGHTA, FQGTGA. The V gene lost 5 bases and the J gene lost 2 bases, with 9 bases spanning the gap. These data belong to a study of patients and donors after allogeneic stem cell transplantation. One entry per CDR3 protein, called by TCRdb with MiXCR from the RT-PCR reads. Among hundreds of thousands of distinct CDR3 sequences listed, roughly 16% were seen once. The rearrangement joins TRBV7-3 to TRBJ1-2, with D unresolved. The TCR was taken from a human donor who was either an allogeneic HSCT recipient or a stem cell or donor lymphocyte infusion donor (not recorded which). It is not recorded whose cells these are; they may come from a transplant donor. Sequences were obtained from blood, either unsorted or a sorted T cell fraction (not recorded which). The CDR3 DNA reads TGTGCCAGCAGCCCGACACCCAACTATGGCTACACCTTC. Its translation: CASSPTPNYGYTF.